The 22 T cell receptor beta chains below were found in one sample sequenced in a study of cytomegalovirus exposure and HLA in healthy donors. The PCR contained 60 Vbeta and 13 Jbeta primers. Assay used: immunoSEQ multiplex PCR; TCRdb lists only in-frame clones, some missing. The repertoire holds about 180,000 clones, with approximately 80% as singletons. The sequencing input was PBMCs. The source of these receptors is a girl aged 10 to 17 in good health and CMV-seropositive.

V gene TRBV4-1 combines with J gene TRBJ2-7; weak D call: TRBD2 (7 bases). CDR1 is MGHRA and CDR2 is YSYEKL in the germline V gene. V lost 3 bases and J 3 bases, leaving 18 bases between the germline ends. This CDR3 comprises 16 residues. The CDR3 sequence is CASSQGRGLLLYEQYF. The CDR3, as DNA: TGCGCCAGCAGCCAGGGGAGGGGGTTACTTCTCTACGAGCAGTACTTC.

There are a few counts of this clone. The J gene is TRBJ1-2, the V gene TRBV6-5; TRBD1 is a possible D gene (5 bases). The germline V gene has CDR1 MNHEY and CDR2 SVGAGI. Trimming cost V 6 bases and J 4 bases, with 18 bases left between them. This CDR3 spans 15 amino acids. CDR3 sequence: CASSHAEGLFYGYTF. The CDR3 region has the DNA TGTGCCAGCAGCCATGCGGAGGGGCTCTTCTATGGCTACACCTTC.

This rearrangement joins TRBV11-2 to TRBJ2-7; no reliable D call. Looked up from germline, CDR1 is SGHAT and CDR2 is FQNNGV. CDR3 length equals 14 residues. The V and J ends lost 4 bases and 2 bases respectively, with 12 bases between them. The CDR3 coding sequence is TGTGCCAGCAGCTGGGCCCGAACCCCCTACGAGCAGTACTTC. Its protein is CASSWARTPYEQYF.

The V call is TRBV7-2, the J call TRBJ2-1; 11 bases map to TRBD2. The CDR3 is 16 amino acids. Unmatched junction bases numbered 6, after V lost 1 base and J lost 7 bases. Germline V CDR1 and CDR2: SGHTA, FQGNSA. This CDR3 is CASSLGTSGSWNEQFF. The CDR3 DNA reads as TGTGCCAGCAGCTTAGGAACTAGCGGGAGTTGGAATGAGCAGTTCTTC.

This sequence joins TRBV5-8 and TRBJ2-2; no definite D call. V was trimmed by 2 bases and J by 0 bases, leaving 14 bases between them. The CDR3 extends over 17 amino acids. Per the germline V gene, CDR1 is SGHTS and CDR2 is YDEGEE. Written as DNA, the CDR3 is TGTGCCAGCAGCTTTTCGTTTCAATACTCGAACACCGGGGAGCTGTTTTTT. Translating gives CASSFSFQYSNTGELFF.

The CDR3: CAWSVGGRGYSNQPQHF. The CDR3, as DNA: TGTGCCTGGAGTGTAGGTGGCAGAGGATATAGCAATCAGCCCCAGCATTTT. The chain is built from TRBV30 and TRBJ1-5; no clear D. Trimming took off 0 bases at V and 0 bases at J, with 15 bases between the two ends. CDR1 and CDR2 (germline): GTSNPN, SVGIG (reference sequence). The CDR3 loop spans 17 amino acids.

Here the CDR3 DNA reads TGTGCCAGCTCAATCGACAGGGGTGACGGCTACACCTTC. It yields the protein CASSIDRGDGYTF. The chain employs TRBV18 and TRBJ1-2, with 8 bases fitting TRBD1. The V and J ends lost 5 bases and 8 bases, in that order; junction bases with no gene match: 7. This CDR3 spans 13 amino acids. In germline, CDR1 is KGHSH, CDR2 LQKENI.

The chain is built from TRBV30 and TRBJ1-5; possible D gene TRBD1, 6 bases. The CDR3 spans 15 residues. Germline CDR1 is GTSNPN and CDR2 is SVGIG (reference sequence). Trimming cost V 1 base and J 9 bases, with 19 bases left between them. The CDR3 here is CAWSGTGWGSGPQHF. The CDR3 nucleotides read TGTGCCTGGAGTGGAACAGGGTGGGGATCCGGGCCCCAGCATTTT.

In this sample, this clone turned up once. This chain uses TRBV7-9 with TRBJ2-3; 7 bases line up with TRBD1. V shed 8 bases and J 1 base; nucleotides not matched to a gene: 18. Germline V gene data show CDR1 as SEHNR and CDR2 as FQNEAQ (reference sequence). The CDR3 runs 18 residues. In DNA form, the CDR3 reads TGTGCCAGCTACATTATTCCGGGACAGCAAAGGGGCACAGATACGCAGTATTTT. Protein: CASYIIPGQQRGTDTQYF.

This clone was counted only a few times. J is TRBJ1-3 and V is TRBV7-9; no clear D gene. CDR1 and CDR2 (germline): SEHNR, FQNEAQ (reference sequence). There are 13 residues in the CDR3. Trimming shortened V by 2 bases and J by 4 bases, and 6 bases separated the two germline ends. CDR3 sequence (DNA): TGTGCCAGCAGCTTATTGGCCGGAAACACCATATATTTT. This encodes CASSLLAGNTIYF.

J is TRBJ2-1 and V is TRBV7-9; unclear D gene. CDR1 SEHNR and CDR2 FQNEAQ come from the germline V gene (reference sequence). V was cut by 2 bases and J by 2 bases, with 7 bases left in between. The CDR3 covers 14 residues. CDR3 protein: CASSLLPAYNEQFF. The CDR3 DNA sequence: TGTGCCAGCAGCTTACTGCCAGCCTACAATGAGCAGTTCTTC. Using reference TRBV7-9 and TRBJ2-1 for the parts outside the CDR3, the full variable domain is DTGVSQNPRHKITKRGQNVTFRCDPISEHNRLYWYRQTLGQGPEFLTYFQNEAQLEKSRLLSDRFSAERPKGSFSTLEIQRTEQGDSAMYLCASSLLPAYNEQFFGPGTRLTVL.

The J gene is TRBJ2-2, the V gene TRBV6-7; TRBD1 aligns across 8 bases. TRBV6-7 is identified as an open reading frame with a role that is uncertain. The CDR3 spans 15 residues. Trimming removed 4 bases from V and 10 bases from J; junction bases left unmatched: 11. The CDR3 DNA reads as TGTGCCAGCAGTTCCTCGGACAGGGTCGGGGAGGAGCTGTTTTTT. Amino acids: CASSSSDRVGEELFF.

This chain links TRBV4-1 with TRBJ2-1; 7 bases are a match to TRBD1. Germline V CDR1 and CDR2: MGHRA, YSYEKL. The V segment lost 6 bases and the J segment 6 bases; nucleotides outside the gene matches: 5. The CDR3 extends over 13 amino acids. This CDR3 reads CASRRWDSNEQFF. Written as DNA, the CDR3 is TGCGCCAGCAGACGTTGGGACAGCAATGAGCAGTTCTTC.

CDR3 in amino acids: CAWSRGLGEQYF. The CDR3 DNA follows: TGTGCCTGGAGCAGGGGGCTGGGAGAGCAGTACTTC. The chain combines TRBV30 with TRBJ2-7, with 8 bases that match TRBD1. CDR3 length: 12 residues. Trimming took 3 bases from V and 7 from J; bases not matched to a gene: 5. Germline loops: CDR1 GTSNPN, CDR2 SVGIG (reference sequence).

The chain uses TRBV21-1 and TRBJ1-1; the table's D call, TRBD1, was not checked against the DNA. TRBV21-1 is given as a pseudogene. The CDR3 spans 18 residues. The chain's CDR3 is CASSKDGQGGNLTTEAFF. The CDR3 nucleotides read TGTGCCAGCAGCAAGGATGGACAGGGAGGCAATTTGACCACTGAAGCTTTCTTT.

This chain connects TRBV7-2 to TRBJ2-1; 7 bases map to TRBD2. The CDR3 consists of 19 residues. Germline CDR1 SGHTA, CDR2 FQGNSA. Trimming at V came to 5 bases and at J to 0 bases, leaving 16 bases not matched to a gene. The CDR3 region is CASSLRGGRLLSSYNEQFF. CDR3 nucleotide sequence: TGTGCCAGCAGCCTGAGGGGCGGGAGATTACTTAGCTCCTACAATGAGCAGTTCTTC. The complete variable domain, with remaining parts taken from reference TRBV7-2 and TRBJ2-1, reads GAGVSQSPSNKVTEKGKDVELRCDPISGHTALYWYRQSLGQGLEFLIYFQGNSAPDKSGLPSDRFSAERTGGSVSTLTIQRTQQEDSAVYLCASSLRGGRLLSSYNEQFFGPGTRLTVL.

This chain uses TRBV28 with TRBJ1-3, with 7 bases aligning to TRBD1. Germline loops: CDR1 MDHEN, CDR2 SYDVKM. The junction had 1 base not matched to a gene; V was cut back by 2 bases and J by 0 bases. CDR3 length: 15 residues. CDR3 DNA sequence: TGTGCCAGCAGTTTACCAGGGGGCTCTGGAAACACCATATATTTT. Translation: CASSLPGGSGNTIYF.

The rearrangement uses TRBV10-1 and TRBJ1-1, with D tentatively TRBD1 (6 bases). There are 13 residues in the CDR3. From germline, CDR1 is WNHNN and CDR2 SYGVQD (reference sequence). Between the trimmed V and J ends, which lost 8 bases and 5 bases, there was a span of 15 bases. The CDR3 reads CASAEGDGTEAFF. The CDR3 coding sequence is TGCGCCAGCGCTGAGGGGGATGGAACTGAAGCTTTCTTT.

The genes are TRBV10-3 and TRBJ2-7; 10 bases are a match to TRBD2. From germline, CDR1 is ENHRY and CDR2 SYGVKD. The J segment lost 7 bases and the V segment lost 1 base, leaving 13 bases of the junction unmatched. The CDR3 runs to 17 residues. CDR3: CAISELRTRLAGLEQYF. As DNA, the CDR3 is TGTGCCATCAGTGAGTTGCGGACTAGACTAGCGGGCTTGGAGCAGTACTTC.

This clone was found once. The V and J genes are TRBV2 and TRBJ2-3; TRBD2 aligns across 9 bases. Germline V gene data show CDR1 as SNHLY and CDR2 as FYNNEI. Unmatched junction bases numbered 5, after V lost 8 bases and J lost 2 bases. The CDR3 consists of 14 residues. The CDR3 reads CASGLAGSTDTQYF. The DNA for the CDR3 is TGTGCCAGCGGGCTAGCGGGGTCCACAGATACGCAGTATTTT.

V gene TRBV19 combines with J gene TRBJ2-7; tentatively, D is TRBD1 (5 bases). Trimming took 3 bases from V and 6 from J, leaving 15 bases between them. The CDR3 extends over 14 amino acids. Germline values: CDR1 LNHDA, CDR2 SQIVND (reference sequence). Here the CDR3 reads CASSIGQGMGEQYF. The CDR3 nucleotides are TGTGCCAGTAGTATTGGTCAGGGTATGGGCGAGCAGTACTTC.

The CDR3 protein is CASSSASPLYGYTF. The DNA of the CDR3 is TGTGCCAGCAGTTCCGCGTCCCCCCTCTATGGCTACACCTTC. J is TRBJ1-2 and V is TRBV6-5; D ambiguous. Trimming stripped 4 bases from V and 4 bases from J, with 13 bases between. The CDR3 totals 14 residues. The germline V gene encodes CDR1 MNHEY and CDR2 SVGAGI.